What follows are 18 T cell receptor beta chains derived from one specimen sequenced in a study of blood T cell repertoires in COVID-19. TCRdb keeps only in-frame clones here, not all; method: immunoSEQ multiplex PCR. The sample lists about 210,000 clones, 70% to 90% occurring once. The sample was peripheral blood. All receptors derive from a woman in her 50s with active or convalescent COVID-19.

This chain joins TRBV6-5 and TRBJ1-1, with TRBD1 matching 7 bases. The CDR3 extends over 14 amino acids. Germline V gives CDR1 MNHEY, CDR2 SVGAGI. The V gene end was trimmed by 5 bases and the J gene end by 1 base; junction bases not matched to a gene: 4. This CDR3 is CASSTQGKNTEAFF. CDR3 coding DNA: TGTGCCAGCAGTACACAGGGGAAGAACACTGAAGCTTTCTTT.

V and J are TRBV19 and TRBJ1-2, with D uncertain. Germline V gene data show CDR1 as LNHDA and CDR2 as SQIVND (reference sequence). Trimming shortened V by 0 bases and J by 8 bases, and 19 bases separated the two germline ends. The CDR3 length is 16 residues. The CDR3 DNA reads TGTGCCAGTAGTATAGATCCGGCAGGCGCCGGCCGGGGCTACACCTTC. It is translated as CASSIDPAGAGRGYTF.

The table lists this clone with a count of one. The J gene is TRBJ2-7, the V gene TRBV7-9; the D gene is possibly TRBD1 (6 bases). V lost 1 base to trimming and J lost 6 bases, with 7 bases between them. From germline, CDR1 is SEHNR and CDR2 FQNEAQ (reference sequence). This CDR3 spans 12 amino acids. This chain's CDR3 is CASSLVGAEQYF. CDR3 DNA: TGTGCCAGCAGCTTAGTGGGGGCCGAGCAGTACTTC.

This clone was recorded only once. The chain joins TRBV19 to TRBJ1-5; 8 bases align to TRBD1. V dropped 3 bases and J dropped 6; count of bases not matched to a gene: 4. CDR3 length: 14 amino acids. Germline V gene lookup returns CDR1 LNHDA and CDR2 SQIVND (reference sequence). The CDR3 loop is CASSISGGGQPQHF. The DNA of the CDR3 is TGTGCCAGTAGTATTTCAGGGGGCGGTCAGCCCCAGCATTTT.

The genes are TRBV5-1 and TRBJ1-1, with 7 bases lining up with TRBD1. The length of the CDR3 is 15 residues. The trim removed 3 bases at V and 5 bases at J, leaving 10 bases unmatched. The germline V gene encodes CDR1 SGHRS and CDR2 YFSETQ. CDR3 DNA sequence: TGCGCCAGCAGCTCGAGGACAGGTCCGGGAACTGAAGCTTTCTTT. This gives the protein CASSSRTGPGTEAFF.

This rearrangement joins TRBV27 to TRBJ2-1, with TRBD2 matching 14 bases. The CDR3 is 16 residues long. Looked up from germline, CDR1 is MNHEY and CDR2 is SMNVEV (reference sequence). J lost 7 bases, V lost 6 bases, and 8 bases had no gene match. The CDR3 spells CASRYTGTSGRNEQFF. The CDR3 DNA reads as TGTGCCAGCAGATATACCGGGACTAGCGGGAGAAATGAGCAGTTCTTC.

This clone has just a few counts. The J gene is TRBJ1-5, the V gene TRBV19; 7 nucleotides match TRBD1. J gave up 9 bases and V 5 bases, and 7 bases lay outside the gene matches. The germline V gene has CDR1 LNHDA and CDR2 SQIVND (reference sequence). The CDR3 is 13 amino acids. CDR3 coding DNA: TGTGCCAGTAGTGGCAGGGGGAATGGGCCCCAGCATTTT. Encoded protein: CASSGRGNGPQHF.

This CDR3 reads CASSLDGTGGSPLHF. The DNA for the CDR3 is TGTGCCAGCAGCCTCGACGGGACAGGGGGTTCACCCCTCCACTTT. This rearrangement joins TRBV6-4 to TRBJ1-6; 11 bases align to TRBD1. J was trimmed by 9 bases and V by 6 bases; bases with no gene match: 7. Germline CDR1 MRHNA, CDR2 SNTAGT. The CDR3 runs to 15 residues.

This CDR3 reads CAWNRVYDQPQHF. In DNA, the CDR3 is TGTGCCTGGAACAGGGTCTACGATCAGCCCCAGCATTTT. The V and J genes are TRBV30 and TRBJ1-5; the D gene is possibly TRBD1 (6 bases). Germline V CDR1 and CDR2: GTSNPN, SVGIG (reference sequence). Trimming removed 4 bases at V and 5 bases at J, with 12 bases between. The CDR3 runs 13 residues.

This CDR3 reads CVRSAGQSKAEAFF. The CDR3 nucleotides are TGTGTCAGAAGCGCAGGACAGTCCAAAGCTGAAGCTTTCTTT. The chain carries TRBV7-5 and TRBJ1-1; TRBD1, the D gene given by the table, was not confirmed from the DNA. TRBV7-5 is a documented pseudogene. CDR3 length: 14 amino acids.

The chain recombines TRBV28 with TRBJ1-4; D gene uncertain. The germline V gene encodes CDR1 MDHEN and CDR2 SYDVKM. The CDR3 loop spans 13 amino acids. Trimming took 3 bases from V and 7 from J, leaving 9 bases between them. The chain's CDR3 is CASSFGQSEKLFF. DNA for the CDR3: TGTGCCAGCAGTTTTGGGCAATCTGAAAAACTGTTTTTT. The full variable domain, its missing parts supplied by reference TRBV28 and TRBJ1-4, is DVKVTQSSRYLVKRTGEKVFLECVQDMDHENMFWYRQDPGLGLRLIYFSYDVKMKEKGDIPEGYSVSREKKERFSLILESASTNQTSMYLCASSFGQSEKLFFGSGTQLSVL.

This clone turned up a few times. V usage is TRBV3-1 (or the pseudogene TRBV3-2) and J usage is TRBJ1-4; D is ambiguous. In germline, CDR1 is LGHDT, CDR2 YNNKEL (reference sequence). This CDR3 comprises 14 residues. V was trimmed by 6 bases and J by 8 bases, leaving 16 bases between them. CDR3 sequence: CASRRREAGEKLFF. In DNA, the CDR3 is TGTGCCAGCAGGCGGCGGGAGGCGGGGGAAAAACTGTTTTTT.

As DNA, the CDR3 is TGCGCCAGCAGCTTGAGGGGGACAGGGTGGGCCACTGAAGCTTTCTTT. Translation: CASSLRGTGWATEAFF. V usage is TRBV5-1 and J usage is TRBJ1-1; TRBD1 aligns across 9 bases. Losses at the gene ends were 1 base for V and 4 bases for J; bases not matched to a gene: 8. The length of the CDR3 is 16 residues. Germline assignment: CDR1 SGHRS and CDR2 YFSETQ.

This clone was detected only a few times. Other nucleotide sequences in the sample specify the same CDR3. The chain carries TRBV5-1 and TRBJ2-5; 11 bases match TRBD2. The CDR3 loop spans 13 amino acids. Germline V gene lookup returns CDR1 SGHRS and CDR2 YFSETQ. J gave up 4 bases and V 4 bases, and 0 bases lay outside the gene matches. CDR3 amino acids: CASSGTSGETQYF. In DNA form, the CDR3 reads TGCGCCAGCAGCGGGACTAGCGGAGAGACCCAGTACTTC. Using reference TRBV5-1 and TRBJ2-5 for the parts outside the CDR3, the full variable domain is KAGVTQTPRYLIKTRGQQVTLSCSPISGHRSVSWYQQTPGQGLQFLFEYFSETQRNKGNFPGRFSGRQFSNSRSEMNVSTLELGDSALYLCASSGTSGETQYFGPGTRLLVL.

The genes are TRBV4-2 and TRBJ1-1; a weak D match, TRBD1 (5 bases). This CDR3 comprises 15 residues. Deletions cut 1 base from V and 0 bases from J, with 9 bases between. Germline CDR1 reads LGHNA; CDR2 reads YNFKEQ. The CDR3 is CASSQAGLLNTEAFF. CDR3 sequence (DNA): TGTGCCAGCAGCCAAGCGGGACTTCTGAACACTGAAGCTTTCTTT.

J is TRBJ2-3 and V is TRBV11-2, with D tentatively TRBD2 (6 bases). The germline CDR1 and CDR2 sequences are SGHAT and FQNNGV. V lost 5 bases to trimming and J lost 0 bases, with 9 bases between them. The CDR3 extends over 14 amino acids. The DNA of the CDR3 is TGTGCCAGCAGCCCAGGGACTAGCACAGATACGCAGTATTTT. This codes for CASSPGTSTDTQYF.

The rearrangement links TRBV11-1 to TRBJ2-1, with 7 bases matching TRBD1. This CDR3 contains 16 residues. Trimming at V came to 2 bases and at J to 6 bases, leaving 10 bases not matched to a gene. Germline V lookup: CDR1 SGHAT, CDR2 FQDESV (reference sequence). CDR3 region: CASSLWSRGTVNEQFF. CDR3 coding DNA: TGTGCCAGCAGCTTATGGTCCCGAGGGACAGTCAATGAGCAGTTCTTC.

The rearrangement links TRBV25-1 to TRBJ1-4; no firm D call. The germline CDR1 and CDR2 sequences are MGHDK and SYGVNS. V was shortened by 7 bases and J by 10 bases, with 10 bases between the two germline ends. This CDR3 is built from 11 residues. CDR3 region: CASNEGGKLFF. The CDR3 DNA is TGTGCCAGCAACGAGGGAGGAAAACTGTTTTTT.